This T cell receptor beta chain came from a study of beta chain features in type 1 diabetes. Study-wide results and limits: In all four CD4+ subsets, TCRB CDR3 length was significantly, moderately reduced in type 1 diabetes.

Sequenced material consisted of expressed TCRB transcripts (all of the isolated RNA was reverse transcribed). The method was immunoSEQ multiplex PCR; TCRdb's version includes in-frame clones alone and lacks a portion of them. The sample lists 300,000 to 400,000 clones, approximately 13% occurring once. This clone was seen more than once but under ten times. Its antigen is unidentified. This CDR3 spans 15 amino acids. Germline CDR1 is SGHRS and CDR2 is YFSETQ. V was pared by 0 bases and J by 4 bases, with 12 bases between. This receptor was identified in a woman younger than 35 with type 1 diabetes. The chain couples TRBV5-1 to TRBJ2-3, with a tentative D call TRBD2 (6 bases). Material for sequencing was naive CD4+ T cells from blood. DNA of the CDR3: TGCGCCAGCAGCTTGGGACTAGTACGGGCAGATACGCAGTATTTT. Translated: CASSLGLVRADTQYF.